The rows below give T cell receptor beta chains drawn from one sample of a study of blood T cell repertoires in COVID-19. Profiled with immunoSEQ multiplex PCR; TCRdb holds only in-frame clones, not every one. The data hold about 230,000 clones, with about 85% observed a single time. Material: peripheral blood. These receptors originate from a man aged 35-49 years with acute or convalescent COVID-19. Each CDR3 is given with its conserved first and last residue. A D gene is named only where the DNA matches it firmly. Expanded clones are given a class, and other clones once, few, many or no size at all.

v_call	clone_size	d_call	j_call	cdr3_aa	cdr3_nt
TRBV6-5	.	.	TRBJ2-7	CASSKDKTYEQYF	TGTGCCAGCAGTAAGGACAAGACCTACGAGCAGTACTTC
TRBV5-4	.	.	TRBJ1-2	CASSVKTGFNYGYTF	TGTGCCAGCAGCGTAAAGACAGGTTTCAACTATGGCTACACCTTC
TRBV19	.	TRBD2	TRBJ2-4	CASSILAGSLAKNIQYF	TGTGCCAGTAGTATTCTAGCGGGTAGCCTAGCCAAAAACATTCAGTACTTC
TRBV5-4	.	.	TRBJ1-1	CASSVARQTEAFF	TGTGCCAGCAGCGTAGCCCGGCAAACTGAAGCTTTCTTT
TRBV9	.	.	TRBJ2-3	CASSVSRSTDTQYF	TGTGCCAGCAGCGTTTCCAGATCCACAGATACGCAGTATTTT
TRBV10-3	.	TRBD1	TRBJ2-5	CAIRQGDGETQYF	TGTGCCATCCGACAGGGGGATGGAGAGACCCAGTACTTC
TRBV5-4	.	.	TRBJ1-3	CASSSGGGSGNTIYF	TGTGCCAGCAGCTCCGGAGGAGGCTCTGGAAACACCATATATTTT
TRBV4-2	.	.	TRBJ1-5	CASSQDRVGNNQPQHF	TGTGCCAGCAGCCAAGATCGGGTCGGTAACAATCAGCCCCAGCATTTT
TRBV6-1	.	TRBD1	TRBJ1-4	CASSEGDSLNEKLFF	TGTGCCAGCAGTGAAGGGGACAGCCTGAATGAAAAACTGTTTTTT
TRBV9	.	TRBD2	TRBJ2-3	CASSFRVAGAADTQYF	TGTGCCAGCAGCTTCCGGGTAGCGGGTGCGGCAGATACGCAGTATTTT
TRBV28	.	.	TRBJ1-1	CASSTPGVPEAFF	TGTGCCAGCAGTACTCCCGGAGTACCTGAAGCTTTCTTT
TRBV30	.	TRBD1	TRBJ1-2	CAWSAGQGEYGYTF	TGTGCCTGGAGTGCGGGACAGGGTGAATATGGCTACACCTTC
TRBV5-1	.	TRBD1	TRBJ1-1	CASSLWDRNTEAFF	TGCGCCAGCAGCTTGTGGGACAGGAACACTGAAGCTTTCTTT
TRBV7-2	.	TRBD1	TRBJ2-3	CASSPDRTPDTQYF	TGTGCCAGCAGCCCGGACAGGACCCCAGATACGCAGTATTTT
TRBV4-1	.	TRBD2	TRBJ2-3	CASSQWGGEADADTQYF	TGCGCCAGCAGCCAATGGGGGGGGGAGGCAGACGCAGATACGCAGTATTTT
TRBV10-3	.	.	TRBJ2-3	CAVKGTGKAGGPDTQYF	TGTGCCGTCAAGGGGACAGGGAAAGCGGGGGGCCCAGATACGCAGTATTTT
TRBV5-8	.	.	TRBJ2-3	CASTELPQGFQFADTQYF	TGTGCCAGCACCGAGTTGCCTCAGGGATTTCAGTTCGCAGATACGCAGTATTTT
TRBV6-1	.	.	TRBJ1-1	CASSEFDSEYTEAFF	TGTGCCAGCAGTGAATTCGACAGCGAGTACACTGAAGCTTTCTTT
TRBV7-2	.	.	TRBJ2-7	CASSVTGRSSYEQYF	TGTGCCAGCAGCGTTACAGGTCGGAGCTCCTACGAGCAGTACTTC
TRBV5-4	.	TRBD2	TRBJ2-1	CASSFRGGNEQFF	TGTGCCAGCAGCTTCCGGGGGGGGAATGAGCAGTTCTTC
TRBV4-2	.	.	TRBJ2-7	CASSQVASDAGQYF	TGTGCCAGCAGCCAAGTAGCTAGTGATGCTGGGCAGTACTTC
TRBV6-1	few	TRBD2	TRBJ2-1	CASSAVTSGGPEGGEQFF	TGTGCCAGCAGTGCCGTGACTAGCGGGGGCCCTGAGGGGGGTGAGCAGTTCTTC
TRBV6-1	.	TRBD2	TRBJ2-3	CASSGASGGVPPSTDTQYF	TGTGCCAGCAGTGGGGCTAGCGGGGGGGTCCCCCCCAGCACAGATACGCAGTATTTT
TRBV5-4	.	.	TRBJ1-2	CASSPVLGDYGYTF	TGTGCCAGCAGCCCTGTCCTAGGAGACTATGGCTACACCTTC
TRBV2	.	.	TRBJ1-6	CASSDPSNSPLHF	TGTGCCAGCAGTGATCCTTCTAATTCACCCCTCCACTTT
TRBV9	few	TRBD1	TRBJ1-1	CASSPHGTGGVDTEAFF	TGTGCCAGCAGCCCCCACGGGACAGGGGGCGTAGACACTGAAGCTTTCTTT
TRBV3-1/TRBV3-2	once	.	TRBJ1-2	CASSQGGGTYGYTF	TGTGCCAGCAGCCAGGGGGGAGGGACCTATGGCTACACCTTC
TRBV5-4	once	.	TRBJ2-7	CASSPTPSISGEQYF	TGTGCCAGCAGCCCGACTCCCTCGATCTCGGGAGAGCAGTACTTC
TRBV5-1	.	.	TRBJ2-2	CASSLSGANTGELFF	TGCGCCAGCAGCTTGTCAGGGGCGAACACCGGGGAGCTGTTTTTT
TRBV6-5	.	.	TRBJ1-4	CASRGVGEKLFF	TGTGCCAGCAGGGGAGTAGGCGAAAAACTGTTTTTT
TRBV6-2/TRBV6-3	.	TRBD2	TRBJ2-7	CASSYHPGLAGVLAYEQYF	TGTGCCAGCAGTTACCACCCCGGGCTAGCGGGGGTACTCGCCTACGAGCAGTACTTC